This TCR beta chain is drawn from a study of control samples from healthy donors and cancer patients. This CDR3 contains 16 residues. V was clipped by 1 base and J by 0 bases, with 8 bases between them. From germline, CDR1 is SGHRS and CDR2 YFSETQ. The repertoire was sequenced with immunoSEQ multiplex PCR; TCRdb's copy has only in-frame clones and lacks some. The sample includes roughly 370,000 clones, around 90% of them seen just once. Material: PBMCs. The chain employs TRBV5-1 and TRBJ2-6, with D uncertain. This TCR came from a middle-aged man with head and neck cancer. The DNA of the CDR3 is TGCGCCAGCAGCTTGTTAGCCGTCTCTGGGGCCAACGTCCTGACTTTC. Translation gives CASSLLAVSGANVLTF.